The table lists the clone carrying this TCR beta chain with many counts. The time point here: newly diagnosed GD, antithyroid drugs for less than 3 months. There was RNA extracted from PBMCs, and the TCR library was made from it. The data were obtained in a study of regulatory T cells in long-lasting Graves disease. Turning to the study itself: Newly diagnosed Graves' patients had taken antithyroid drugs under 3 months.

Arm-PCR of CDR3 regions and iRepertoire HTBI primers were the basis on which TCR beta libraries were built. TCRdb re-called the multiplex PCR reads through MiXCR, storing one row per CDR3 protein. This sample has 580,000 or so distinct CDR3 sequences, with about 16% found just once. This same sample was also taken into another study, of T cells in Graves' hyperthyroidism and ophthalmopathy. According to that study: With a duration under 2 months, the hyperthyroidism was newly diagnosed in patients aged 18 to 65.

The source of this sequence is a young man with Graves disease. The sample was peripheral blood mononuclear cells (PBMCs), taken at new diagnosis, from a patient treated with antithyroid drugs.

The CDR3 bases are TGTGCCAGCAGTACGGAGAACACAGATACGCAGTATTTT. As protein: CASSTENTDTQYF. J is TRBJ2-3 and V is TRBV2; D gene unclear. V shed 5 bases and J shed 2 bases, with 8 bases lying between them. This CDR3 contains 13 residues. From germline, CDR1 is SNHLY and CDR2 FYNNEI.